The T cell receptor (beta chain) under discussion was sequenced for a study of CXCR3-negative and CXCR3-positive naive CD8 T cells. Study observations and caveats: Cryopreserved cells partially lost CXCR3 expression, and fresh PBMCs were used in most assays. Comparison of naive CXCR3-negative and CXCR3-positive cells revealed similar TRBV-TRBJ usage, while memory cells differed. Relative to CXCR3-negative naive cells, CXCR3-positive naive cells had more hydrophobic TRB CDR3s.

Germline-derived CDR1 and CDR2 are LNHDA and SQIVND (reference sequence). The CDR3 sequence is 16 residues long. The TRB cDNA libraries were prepared by 5' RACE with UMI labels. Using the 5' RACE reads, TCRdb records one entry per CDR3 protein without DNA. This sample contains tens of thousands of distinct CDR3 sequences. Naive CD8+ T cells showed CD45RO-CCR7+CD27+CD95-. Notes on this clonotype: Its antigen remains unknown.

The chain recombines TRBV19 with TRBJ1-5; absent DNA, TCRdb's TRBD1 call cannot be checked. This receptor was obtained from a human donor in good health. Some clones in this sample may be carry-over from other donors' samples. Sequencing was done on a sample of naive CXCR3- CD8+ T cells from blood. Noted subset: CD45RO-CCR7+CD27+CD95- naive CD8+ T cells lacking CXCR3 (TNR3-). The CDR3 loop is CASSIRSSGGDQPQHF.